The rows below give T cell receptor beta chains drawn from one sample of a study of cytomegalovirus exposure and HLA in healthy donors. TCRdb keeps only in-frame clones here, not all; method: immunoSEQ multiplex PCR. Of approximately 190,000 clones listed, 84% are singletons. The source material was PBMCs. The receptors were gathered from a man aged 18 to 30 in good health and CMV-seropositive. Each CDR3 is given with its conserved first and last residue. The D gene is left open where the match is weak. Clone size is not always given. Where it is, it says once, few, many or a class for expanded clones.

size	V	J	D	DNA	CDR3
-	TRBV19	TRBJ1-1	TRBD1	TGTGCCAGTAGTGGGACAGTGAACACTGAAGCTTTCTTT	CASSGTVNTEAFF
-	TRBV6-5	TRBJ1-2	-	TGTGCCAGCAGTTACGGCGGGCGTACTCGGGATGGCTACACCTTC	CASSYGGRTRDGYTF
-	TRBV28	TRBJ2-1	TRBD2	TGTGCCAGCACACAGCCCCAGCGGGAGGACCTTGAGCAGTTCTTC	CASTQPQREDLEQFF
-	TRBV9	TRBJ1-2	-	TGTGCCAGCAGCGTAGGTTTAGGTGGCGGCCGCGGGGGCTACACCTTC	CASSVGLGGGRGGYTF
-	TRBV5-6	TRBJ1-1	TRBD1	TGTGCCAGCAGGAGGGACAGTTTGAACACTGAAGCTTTCTTT	CASRRDSLNTEAFF
-	TRBV6-6	TRBJ1-4	-	TGTGCCAGCAGCTTACCTAATAATGAAAAACTGTTTTTT	CASSLPNNEKLFF
-	TRBV9	TRBJ2-5	TRBD2	TGTGCCAGCAGCGTAGATGGTAGCGGGGCCTCACGGGGGACCCAGTACTTC	CASSVDGSGASRGTQYF
once	TRBV2	TRBJ1-5	-	TGTGCCAGCAGGGAGGGCGTTCTTAGCAATCAGCCCCAGCATTTT	CASREGVLSNQPQHF
-	TRBV11-3	TRBJ2-5	-	TGTGCCAGCAGCTTAGTGTCGGGAGAGACCCAGTACTTC	CASSLVSGETQYF
-	TRBV7-9	TRBJ1-5	-	TGTGCCAGCAGCTCCGCCGCGGCGGGCAATCAGCCCCAGCATTTT	CASSSAAAGNQPQHF
once	TRBV9	TRBJ2-2	TRBD1	TGTGCCAGCAGCGTAGGAGGGGCAGGGGGCGCGCACACCGGGGAGCTGTTTTTT	CASSVGGAGGAHTGELFF
-	TRBV19	TRBJ1-1	-	TGTGCCAGTAGTATTGGTGGTGGCTTTGAAGCTTTCTTT	CASSIGGGFEAFF
once	TRBV6-1	TRBJ2-2	-	TGTGCCAGCAGTGAAGTTACAGGGAGAGGAACCGGGGAGCTGTTTTTT	CASSEVTGRGTGELFF
-	TRBV2	TRBJ1-5	TRBD1	TGTGCCAGCAGTGAGGGGCAGGGGGCAAGCAATCAGCCCCAGCATTTT	CASSEGQGASNQPQHF
-	TRBV27	TRBJ2-3	TRBD1	TGTGCCAGCAGTCAAGGACAGGCCACAGATACGCAGTATTTT	CASSQGQATDTQYF
-	TRBV6-5	TRBJ2-5	-	TGTGCCAGCAAGGCGGGGCAAGAGACCCAGTACTTC	CASKAGQETQYF
-	TRBV20-1	TRBJ2-3	-	TGCAGTGCTTCGTCCACAGATACGCAGTATTTT	CSASSTDTQYF
few	TRBV21-1	TRBJ2-2	-	TGTGCCAGCAGCAAAGGCGCGGGAGGGCCATCCGGGGAGCTGTTTTTT	CASSKGAGGPSGELFF
-	TRBV7-6	TRBJ2-3	-	TGTGCCAGCAGCTCCCCCGGTCTATTAGAGACGCAGTATTTT	CASSSPGLLETQYF
-	TRBV20-1	TRBJ1-4	-	TGCAGTGCTTGGAGACGGGAAAAACTGTTTTTT	CSAWRREKLFF
-	TRBV27	TRBJ2-5	-	TGTGCCAGCGCTTCACCTAATTTCCTAGGCGTGGGAGGAGAGGGCGAGACCCAGTACTTC	CASASPNFLGVGGEGETQYF
-	TRBV7-3	TRBJ2-1	TRBD2	TGTGCCAGCAGCTCCGGGACTAGCGGCCCGAGGGGTGAGCAGTTCTTC	CASSSGTSGPRGEQFF
few	TRBV30	TRBJ2-7	TRBD1	TGTGCCTGGAGCGCTGGGACAGGGGGATCCTACGAGCAGTACTTC	CAWSAGTGGSYEQYF
-	TRBV4-3	TRBJ2-1	TRBD2	TGCGCCAGCAGCCAAGGCCTAGCGGGGACAGATGAGCAGTTCTTC	CASSQGLAGTDEQFF
-	TRBV29-1	TRBJ2-3	-	TGCAGCGTCCTCCGGCAGCGGAGCACAGATACGCAGTATTTT	CSVLRQRSTDTQYF
-	TRBV6-1	TRBJ2-1	-	TGTGCCAGCAGACCGGAGGTAGAAAGCGACCTTTCGCAGTTCTTC	CASRPEVESDLSQFF
few	TRBV9	TRBJ2-7	-	TGTGCCAGCAGCCCCGGCGGGGCCTCCTACGAGCAGTACTTC	CASSPGGASYEQYF
-	TRBV11-2	TRBJ1-1	TRBD1	TGTGCCAGCAGCTTAGCGGGACAGGGCCGAGGAGCTTTCTTT	CASSLAGQGRGAFF
-	TRBV5-1	TRBJ2-1	TRBD2	TGCGCCAGCAGATCTAGCGGGAGAGGTGCGGCTGAGCAGTTCTTC	CASRSSGRGAAEQFF
-	TRBV2	TRBJ2-5	TRBD2	TGTGCCAGCAGTGGGGTCGGGACTAGCGGGAGGGCCCGGGAGACCCAGTACTTC	CASSGVGTSGRARETQYF
-	TRBV5-1	TRBJ2-7	TRBD1	TGCGCCAGCAGCTTTACAGGGGACCACGAGCAGTACTTC	CASSFTGDHEQYF
-	TRBV27	TRBJ2-7	-	TGTGCCAGCAGTTCCATCGACAGGAGCTCCTACGAGCAGTACTTC	CASSSIDRSSYEQYF
-	TRBV6-1	TRBJ1-2	-	TGTGCCAGCAGTGAAGCCCTCGGAGGGATCTATGGCTACACCTTC	CASSEALGGIYGYTF
-	TRBV9	TRBJ2-3	-	TGTGCCAGCAGCGTATTCCCCGGGAGAGATACGCAGTATTTT	CASSVFPGRDTQYF
-	TRBV7-6	TRBJ2-7	TRBD2	TGTGCCAGCAGCCTCGGAAAGCGGGACTACGAGCAGTACTTC	CASSLGKRDYEQYF
-	TRBV5-4	TRBJ2-1	-	TGTGCCAGCAGTGCACCGGGACTTACCAATGAGCAGTTCTTC	CASSAPGLTNEQFF
-	TRBV28	TRBJ2-1	-	TGTGCCAGCACCCGGGACATCTACAATGAGCAGTTCTTC	CASTRDIYNEQFF
-	TRBV6-6	TRBJ1-4	-	TGTGCCAGCAGTTACGACAGCGAAAAACTGTTTTTT	CASSYDSEKLFF
-	TRBV6-1	TRBJ1-1	TRBD1	TGTGCCAGCAGTGACCGTAACAGGGGGAACACTGAAGCTTTCTTT	CASSDRNRGNTEAFF
-	TRBV29-1	TRBJ2-3	-	TGCAGCGTTGACGGGCCAAAGGGGGTATGGGATACGCAGTATTTT	CSVDGPKGVWDTQYF
once	TRBV9	TRBJ2-7	TRBD2	TGTGCCAGCAGCGTAGGGACTAGCGGGTACGAGCAGTACTTC	CASSVGTSGYEQYF